The TCR beta chain under discussion was sequenced for a study of blood T cells in healthy people across ages. Per sample, extraction of total RNA gave at least 5.5 micrograms in every case. Germline V CDR1 and CDR2: MDHEN, SYDVKM. The V end lost 3 bases, the J end lost 1 base, and 12 bases lay between the germline ends. CDR3 size: 15 residues. This clonotype was seen more than once but under ten times. Its antigen remains unknown. Notes on the study in general: Aged donors had fewer naive CD4+ cells and lower diversity than long-lived donors.

The second PCR ran roughly 7 to 12 cycles with a sample-barcoded 5' primer and J-beta primers. With 12 random nucleotides, a template-switch adaptor tagged each individual cDNA molecule. A single record per CDR3 protein comes from TCRdb applying MiXCR to the 5' RACE reads. The sample lists 780,000 or so distinct CDR3 sequences, 53% occurring once. Sequenced: blood. The receptor comes from a man aged 80 or over in good health. This chain uses TRBV28 with TRBJ2-5; D is possibly TRBD2 (6 bases). The CDR3: CASSLGGAIQETQYF. The DNA of the CDR3 is TGTGCCAGCAGTTTGGGGGGAGCCATCCAAGAGACCCAGTACTTC.